These 12 T cell receptor beta chains came from one sample sequenced in a study of T cell repertoires in cytomegalovirus infection. One entry per CDR3 protein, called by TCRdb with MiXCR from the reads. The sample records roughly 310,000 distinct CDR3 sequences, around a sixth being singletons. Sequencing used PBMCs. These receptors were taken from a human donor in good health (CMV status not recorded). Some clones in this sample may be carry-over from other donors' samples.

J is TRBJ2-3 and V is TRBV20-1; D remains ambiguous. The CDR3 sequence is 14 residues long. Germline V gene lookup returns CDR1 DFQATT and CDR2 SNEGSKA (reference sequence). V lost 1 base and J 5 bases, leaving 13 bases between the germline ends. The CDR3 reads CSARGPNSGDTQYF. The CDR3 DNA reads as TGCAGTGCTAGAGGGCCAAATTCCGGAGATACGCAGTATTTT.

The chain links TRBV18 to TRBJ2-1; D is unresolved. Trimming removed 5 bases from V and 0 bases from J, with 14 bases in between. This CDR3 comprises 16 residues. Germline lookup yields CDR1 KGHSH and CDR2 LQKENI. CDR3 nucleotide sequence: TGTGCCAGCTCAGAAAACATGGTGAGCTCCTACAATGAGCAGTTCTTC. Translation: CASSENMVSSYNEQFF.

This clonotype was seen at least ten times. The chain uses TRBV7-9 and TRBJ1-3, with no clear D. V was pared by 5 bases and J by 0 bases, with 17 bases between. Looked up from germline, CDR1 is SEHNR and CDR2 is FQNEAQ (reference sequence). The CDR3 loop spans 17 amino acids. The CDR3: CASSLRSGPDSGNTIYF. For the CDR3, the DNA is TGTGCCAGCAGCCTACGGTCCGGACCGGACTCTGGAAACACCATATATTTT.

This clonotype has ten or more counts. V usage is TRBV28 and J usage is TRBJ2-6; weak D call: TRBD2 (5 bases). This CDR3 is built from 12 residues. The V end lost 5 bases, the J end lost 6 bases, and 5 bases lay between the germline ends. CDR1 is MDHEN, CDR2 SYDVKM, per germline. In nucleotides, the CDR3 is TGTGCCAGCAGTCGGGAGGCCAACGTCCTGACTTTC. As protein: CASSREANVLTF.

In the case of this clonotype: It may be a read error: a sequence one base away is much more abundant. The chain employs TRBV7-2 and TRBJ2-1; D gene unclear. The germline V gene has CDR1 SGHTA and CDR2 FQGNSA. This CDR3 spans 13 amino acids. Trimming cost V 3 bases and J 14 bases, with 17 bases left between them. The DNA of the CDR3 is TGTGCCAGCAGCTTGCAGGATACCGGAATGAAGTTCTTC. Encoded protein: CASSLQDTGMKFF.

This clonotype has only one observation. The chain carries TRBV5-1 and TRBJ2-5; D not certain. This CDR3 is 15 amino acids long. The V gene's germline CDR1 is SGHRS and CDR2 YFSETQ. The ends were cut back, 0 bases at V and 0 bases at J, with 9 bases in the middle. Written as DNA, the CDR3 is TGCGCCAGCAGCTTGGCCGACCGCGACCAAGAGACCCAGTACTTC. It encodes CASSLADRDQETQYF.

This clonotype was detected only a few times. The chain has TRBV5-6 and TRBJ2-3; TRBD2 might be the D (6 bases). The CDR3 length is 16 residues. V was pared by 5 bases and J by 9 bases, with 25 bases between. Looked up from germline, CDR1 is SGHDT and CDR2 is YYEEEE. CDR3 in amino acids: CASSSPNSAGKTTQYF. For the CDR3, the DNA is TGTGCCAGCAGTTCACCGAATTCGGCGGGGAAAACGACGCAGTATTTT.

This clonotype showed up many times. The chain employs TRBV12-3 or TRBV12-4 and TRBJ1-5; TRBD1 might be the D (5 bases). The CDR3 runs 14 residues. The V and J ends lost 5 bases and 1 base respectively, with 9 bases between them. CDR3 nucleotide sequence: TGTGCCAGCAGTCAGGGAGGGAGCAATCAGCCCCAGCATTTT. It translates to CASSQGGSNQPQHF.

This rearrangement joins TRBV4-2 to TRBJ2-7; no definite D call. The germline V gene has CDR1 LGHNA and CDR2 YNFKEQ. The CDR3 totals 15 residues. V dropped 1 base and J dropped 2 bases, with 12 bases sitting between them. DNA for the CDR3: TGTGCCAGCAGCCAAGCCGGGTCGGGCGCCTACGAGCAGTACTTC. This encodes CASSQAGSGAYEQYF.

The chain employs TRBV14 and TRBJ1-4, with TRBD1 matching over 7 bases. The CDR3 is 14 residues long. Germline V CDR1 and CDR2: SGHDN, FVKESK. V gave up 4 bases and J gave up 8 bases; unmatched junction bases: 7. The DNA of the CDR3 is TGTGCCAGCAGCCCGTGGACAGGTTCGGAAAAACTGTTTTTT. Its translation is CASSPWTGSEKLFF. The complete variable domain, with remaining parts taken from reference TRBV14 and TRBJ1-4, reads EAGVTQFPSHSVIEKGQTVTLRCDPISGHDNLYWYRRVMGKEIKFLLHFVKESKQDESGMPNNRFLAERTGGTYSTLKVQPAELEDSGVYFCASSPWTGSEKLFFGSGTQLSVL.

The chain recombines TRBV20-1 with TRBJ2-5, with TRBD1 matching 10 bases. V lost 3 bases to trimming and J lost 3 bases; unmatched junction nucleotides: 1. In germline, CDR1 is DFQATT, CDR2 SNEGSKA (reference sequence). The length of the CDR3 is 13 residues. In DNA, the CDR3 is TGCAGTGCTAGTGGGACAGGGGAAGAGACCCAGTACTTC. It translates to CSASGTGEETQYF.

V gene TRBV7-3 combines with J gene TRBJ2-5, with a tentative D call TRBD1 (6 bases). V lost 6 bases and J 5 bases, leaving 19 bases between the germline ends. The CDR3 sequence is 15 residues long. In germline, CDR1 is SGHTA, CDR2 FQGTGA. As DNA, the CDR3 is TGTGCCAGCAGTACAGGACAGAGGGTGGGGGAGACCCAGTACTTC. Translated: CASSTGQRVGETQYF.